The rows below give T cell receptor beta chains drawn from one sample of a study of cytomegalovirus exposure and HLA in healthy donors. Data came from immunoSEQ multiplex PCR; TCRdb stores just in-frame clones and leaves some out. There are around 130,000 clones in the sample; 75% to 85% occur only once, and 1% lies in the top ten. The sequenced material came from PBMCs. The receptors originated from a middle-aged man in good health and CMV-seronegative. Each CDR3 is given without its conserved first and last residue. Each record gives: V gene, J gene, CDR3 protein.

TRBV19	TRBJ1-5	ASSPGQGYQPQH
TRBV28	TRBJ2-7	ASSLYGGLSYEQY
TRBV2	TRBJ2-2	ASSGWRLNTGELF
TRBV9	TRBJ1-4	ASSTQPDFGYEKLF
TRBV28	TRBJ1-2	ASSLDRPYGYT
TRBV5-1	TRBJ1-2	ASSSTATGGGFGYT
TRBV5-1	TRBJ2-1	ASSHASGANSYNEQF
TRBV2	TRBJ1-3	ASSYVGAISGNTIY
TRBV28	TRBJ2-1	ATLSIGTGYNEQF
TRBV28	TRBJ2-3	ASLTSGGDTQY
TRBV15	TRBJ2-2	ATSREEVLTGELF
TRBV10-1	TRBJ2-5	ASSDPGQGLETQY
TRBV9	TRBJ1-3	ASSAQGPSGNTIY
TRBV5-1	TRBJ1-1	ASSSRGPVAEAF
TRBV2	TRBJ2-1	ASSEGQGPYNEQF
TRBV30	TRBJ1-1	AWSRGLGTEAF
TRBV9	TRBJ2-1	ASSVSSGSRNEQF
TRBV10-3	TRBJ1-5	AISEAGGDFQPQH
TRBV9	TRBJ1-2	ASSVGSANYGYT
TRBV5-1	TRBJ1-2	ASRETENYGYT
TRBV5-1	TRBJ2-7	ASSLAGGYTYEQY
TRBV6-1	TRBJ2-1	ASSATDSYNEQF
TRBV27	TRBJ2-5	ASSRPPRTGAETQY
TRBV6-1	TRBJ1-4	ASSEGAGDEKLF
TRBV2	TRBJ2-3	ASSGTGRADTQY
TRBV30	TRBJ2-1	AWTRDYNEQF
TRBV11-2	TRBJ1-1	ASSLRTGGTEAF
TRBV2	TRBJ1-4	ASSGTGPATNEKLF
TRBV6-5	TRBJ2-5	ASIEGAGETQY
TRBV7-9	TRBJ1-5	ASSRQGDQPQH
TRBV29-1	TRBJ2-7	SVGEQGASYEQY
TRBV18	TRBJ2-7	ASSLTGLADSYEQY
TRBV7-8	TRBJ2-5	ASSTSLADFQETQY
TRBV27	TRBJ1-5	ASSFAGEGNQPQH
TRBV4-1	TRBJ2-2	ASSQGTSGGTGELF
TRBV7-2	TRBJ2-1	ASSLDGGSSYNEQF
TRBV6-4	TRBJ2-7	ASRGYMAESTYEQY
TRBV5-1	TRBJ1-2	ASSPQGNYGYT
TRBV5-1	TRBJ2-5	ASSLGGLAGRETQY
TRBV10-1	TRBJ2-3	ASRESRSGGTDTQY
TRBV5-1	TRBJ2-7	ASSQWTGSSSYEQY
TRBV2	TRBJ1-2	ASSPGQPSNGYT
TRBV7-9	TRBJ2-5	ASSRIDRFQETQY
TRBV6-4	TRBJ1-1	ASPSAWQGVEAEAF
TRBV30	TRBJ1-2	AWRPQGFGGYT
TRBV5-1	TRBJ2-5	ASSTGGTSGQETQY
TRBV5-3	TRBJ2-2	ARSLEVPGGRALVNTGELF
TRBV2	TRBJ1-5	ASTEAEGNQPQH
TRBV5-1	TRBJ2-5	ASSWGSGETQY